This T cell receptor (beta chain) comes out of a study of T cell responses to AZD1222 COVID-19 vaccine (dated by TCRdb to the early 2020s). General notes on the study: AZD1222 recipients given second doses at about 4 weeks or at about 12 weeks were pooled, since spike-specific TCR depth and breadth were not found to differ between the two schedules. Trial participants were enrolled by age into 18-55, 56-69 and 70-plus year subgroups, with roughly 160, 29 and 62 TCR-sequenced participants respectively. TCR sequencing covered roughly 230 trial participants: about 210 given two doses of AZD1222 and 26 given two doses of MenACWY control vaccine.

Sample time point, as interpreted from the label and publication: baseline before first vaccination. Vaccinee samples came from UK trials COV001 and COV002, including a single-blind randomized controlled phase 2/3 trial of AZD1222 (ChAdOx1 nCoV-19) in healthy adults. Trial participant PBMC samples were collected at day 0 and day 28 after the second dose for TCRbeta chain sequencing. This clone was counted a few times. Its antigen is not yet known. No much larger clone is present one base from it, and per-base qualities are unavailable. General study outcomes and caveats: In the small 56-69-year group, the increase in depth fell short of significance, most likely because of low power. CD4 TCRs associated with the vaccine covered the entire spike protein, and the dominant responses were in regions 160-218 and 743-854. Reportedly, almost half of the unique spike-specific TCRs recognized epitopes lying outside the regions that are mutated in the B.1.351 and B.1.1.7 variants. Most participants were white British and females outnumbered males, and the authors suggested that clonal diversity may have been underestimated. Because no samples from the day 14 peak response were available, repertoires could be characterized only after the peak T cell response. A significant rise in spike-specific TCR breadth and depth was observed after two AZD1222 doses relative to day 0 and relative to MenACWY recipients. Only five or six AZD1222 recipients were SARS-CoV-2 seropositive at baseline, limiting conclusions about previously exposed vaccinees.

V is cut by 8 bases and J by 1 base, and the space between the germline ends is 11 bases. The CDR3 covers 13 residues, taking in both the cysteine and the phenylalanine. CDR3 DNA is the only sequence kept; it has 39 bases, read in frame from the first base. CDR1 is given as SGHTA and CDR2 as FQGNSA, both from the germline V gene. The CDR3 regions of human TCRbeta chains were analyzed by immunosequencing. From the authors' description of their analysis: Repertoire TCRs were matched against a reference library of SARS-CoV-2-specific TCRs generated with the MIRA antigen-specificity platform. Breadth was defined as the fraction of unique TCRs that were SARS-CoV-2-associated, and depth was defined as the fraction of total T cells that were SARS-CoV-2-associated. Using the MIRA data, every spike-specific TCR was mapped to the spike region that the TCR reacted to and assigned to either a CD4 or a CD8 class. Log10-transformed breadth and depth values were compared by one-way ANOVA with Sidak's multiple comparisons tests. TCRdb mirrors the immuneACCESS table, restricted to in-frame sequences. Some clones are absent from its copies; in checked studies, under half trace to an unresolved V gene, and the reason for the others is unknown. That table is the source of V, J and clone size, and D and trimming were worked out from the DNA. The sample table shows 150,000 or so clones, and roughly 92% are seen once. Around 2.6% of the sample is taken by the ten largest.

The V and J segments used are TRBV7-2 and TRBJ1-1; the D gene is perhaps TRBD1, from 5 matching bases. The sequence came from an adult in good health. The input for sequencing was peripheral blood, taken on day 0 of AZD1222 vaccination. The nucleotides are TGTGCCAGCGGTAAGGGGCAGAACACTGAAGCTTTCTTT. Its protein product is CASGKGQNTEAFF.